This TCR beta chain was obtained from a study of response to subunit inactivated influenza vaccine. On this clonotype: Its antigen remains unidentified.

TCRdb recomputed calls from the RT-PCR reads with MiXCR, one row per CDR3 protein. The sample carries roughly 650,000 distinct CDR3 sequences, 15% to 18% recorded once. This CDR3 is built from 15 residues. Study-wide results and caveats: T cells newly recruited by each seasonal influenza vaccination are few, the authors suggested.

Material: PBMCs from blood, obtained approximately 13 days after vaccination. The chain couples TRBV21-1 to TRBJ2-5; the D call of TRBD2 is as the table states it, not checked on the DNA. TRBV21-1 is recorded as a pseudogene. The clonotype comes from a man aged 45-65 years who received an inactivated influenza vaccine. As DNA, the CDR3 is TGTGCCAGCAGCAAATCAGCTAGCGGAGGGGAGACCCAGTACTTC. Protein: CASSKSASGGETQYF.